The rows below give T cell receptor beta chains drawn from one sample of a study of cytomegalovirus exposure and HLA in healthy donors. TCRdb's copy holds only in-frame clones and misses some; the assay was immunoSEQ multiplex PCR. The table lists under 110,000 clones, roughly four fifths of them singletons. The sample consisted of PBMCs. The receptors here all came from a man aged 45-65 years in good health and CMV-seronegative. CDR3s include the opening cysteine and the closing phenylalanine or tryptophan. The D gene is left open where the match is weak. Size tells how often a clone was seen (once, few, many) or the class of an expanded clone, and some rows leave it out.

v_call: TRBV4-1
j_call: TRBJ2-1
clone_size: -
d_call: TRBD2
cdr3_aa: CASSQGQVAGGAPYNEQFF
cdr3_nt: TGCGCCAGCAGCCAAGGGCAGGTAGCGGGGGGGGCGCCCTACAATGAGCAGTTCTTC

v_call: TRBV28
j_call: TRBJ1-2
clone_size: -
d_call: -
cdr3_aa: CASSPPGHRVGYTF
cdr3_nt: TGTGCCAGCAGTCCGCCGGGACATCGGGTGGGCTACACCTTC

v_call: TRBV7-9
j_call: TRBJ2-3
clone_size: -
d_call: TRBD2
cdr3_aa: CASSPDLTSGSSTDTQYF
cdr3_nt: TGTGCCAGCAGCCCTGACCTGACTAGCGGGTCCAGCACAGATACGCAGTATTTT

v_call: TRBV27
j_call: TRBJ2-1
clone_size: -
d_call: TRBD2
cdr3_aa: CASSSPDWGSGTLNEQFF
cdr3_nt: TGTGCCAGCAGTTCCCCCGATTGGGGTAGCGGGACTCTGAATGAGCAGTTCTTC

v_call: TRBV30
j_call: TRBJ2-5
clone_size: -
d_call: TRBD2
cdr3_aa: CAWSPSSGRVGETQYF
cdr3_nt: TGTGCCTGGAGTCCCTCTAGCGGGAGGGTAGGAGAGACCCAGTACTTC

v_call: TRBV27
j_call: TRBJ2-1
clone_size: few
d_call: TRBD1
cdr3_aa: CASSLIPGQGANEQFF
cdr3_nt: TGTGCCAGCAGTTTAATACCGGGACAGGGGGCGAATGAGCAGTTCTTC

v_call: TRBV5-1
j_call: TRBJ1-3
clone_size: -
d_call: TRBD1
cdr3_aa: CASSLRGTADSGNTIYF
cdr3_nt: TGCGCCAGCAGCCTACGTGGGACAGCCGACTCTGGAAACACCATATATTTT

v_call: TRBV19
j_call: TRBJ1-1
clone_size: -
d_call: TRBD1
cdr3_aa: CASSVTGEMATEAFF
cdr3_nt: TGTGCCAGTAGTGTGACAGGGGAAATGGCAACTGAAGCTTTCTTT

v_call: TRBV28
j_call: TRBJ2-1
clone_size: few
d_call: -
cdr3_aa: CASLSGGGLRNEQFF
cdr3_nt: TGTGCCAGTCTTTCTGGGGGGGGCCTTAGAAATGAGCAGTTCTTC

v_call: TRBV6-1
j_call: TRBJ2-5
clone_size: -
d_call: -
cdr3_aa: CASIFRLNKETQYF
cdr3_nt: TGTGCCAGCATTTTCAGGCTCAACAAAGAGACCCAGTACTTC

v_call: TRBV10-3
j_call: TRBJ2-5
clone_size: -
d_call: -
cdr3_aa: CAISALGGSPETQYF
cdr3_nt: TGTGCCATCAGTGCCCTCGGTGGGAGCCCAGAGACCCAGTACTTC

v_call: TRBV7-2
j_call: TRBJ1-5
clone_size: -
d_call: -
cdr3_aa: CASSSDSSWPGQPQHF
cdr3_nt: TGTGCCAGCAGCTCGGACTCAAGCTGGCCCGGTCAGCCCCAGCATTTT

v_call: TRBV2
j_call: TRBJ2-3
clone_size: few
d_call: -
cdr3_aa: CASSVADTQYF
cdr3_nt: TGTGCCAGCAGTGTCGCGGATACGCAGTATTTT

v_call: TRBV7-2
j_call: TRBJ2-5
clone_size: few
d_call: TRBD1
cdr3_aa: CASSLTGRQETQYF
cdr3_nt: TGTGCCAGCAGCTTGACAGGGCGACAAGAGACCCAGTACTTC

v_call: TRBV18
j_call: TRBJ1-2
clone_size: -
d_call: TRBD1
cdr3_aa: CASSPGTGEWGYGYTF
cdr3_nt: TGTGCCAGCTCACCCGGGACAGGGGAATGGGGTTATGGCTACACCTTC

v_call: TRBV6-4
j_call: TRBJ2-3
clone_size: -
d_call: -
cdr3_aa: CASSEGTGADTQYF
cdr3_nt: TGTGCCAGCAGTGAGGGGACTGGGGCAGATACGCAGTATTTT

v_call: TRBV18
j_call: TRBJ1-2
clone_size: -
d_call: TRBD1
cdr3_aa: CASSSRDRGLGYTF
cdr3_nt: TGTGCCAGCTCATCTCGGGACAGGGGTCTTGGCTACACCTTC

v_call: TRBV5-1
j_call: TRBJ1-1
clone_size: -
d_call: TRBD1
cdr3_aa: CASSKSQGAPDTEAFF
cdr3_nt: TGCGCCAGCAGTAAGTCTCAGGGGGCGCCGGACACTGAAGCTTTCTTT

v_call: TRBV27
j_call: TRBJ2-7
clone_size: -
d_call: TRBD2
cdr3_aa: CASTSGGASVDEQYF
cdr3_nt: TGTGCCAGCACTAGCGGGGGGGCCTCTGTCGACGAGCAGTACTTC

v_call: TRBV6-5
j_call: TRBJ2-5
clone_size: -
d_call: -
cdr3_aa: CASSNRMEETQYF
cdr3_nt: TGTGCCAGCAGTAACAGGATGGAAGAGACCCAGTACTTC

v_call: TRBV29-1
j_call: TRBJ2-1
clone_size: -
d_call: -
cdr3_aa: CSVEGAPGVGWNEQFF
cdr3_nt: TGCAGCGTTGAAGGGGCGCCGGGGGTGGGTTGGAATGAGCAGTTCTTC

v_call: TRBV7-9
j_call: TRBJ1-6
clone_size: -
d_call: -
cdr3_aa: CASSLGESYNSPLHF
cdr3_nt: TGTGCCAGCAGCTTAGGGGAGTCCTATAATTCACCCCTCCACTTT

v_call: TRBV1
j_call: TRBJ2-3
clone_size: once
d_call: -
cdr3_aa: CTSSQVTGGDTDTQYF
cdr3_nt: TGCACCAGCAGCCAAGTTACCGGGGGGGACACAGATACGCAGTATTTT

v_call: TRBV30
j_call: TRBJ2-7
clone_size: few
d_call: -
cdr3_aa: CAWEPNRQAAYEQYF
cdr3_nt: TGTGCCTGGGAACCAAATAGGCAGGCCGCCTACGAGCAGTACTTC

v_call: TRBV4-3
j_call: TRBJ2-1
clone_size: -
d_call: TRBD2
cdr3_aa: CASSQVGGTNIFQEQFF
cdr3_nt: TGCGCCAGCAGCCAAGTCGGCGGGACTAACATTTTCCAGGAGCAGTTCTTC

v_call: TRBV7-8
j_call: TRBJ1-4
clone_size: once
d_call: TRBD1
cdr3_aa: CASSLGYDRGFDEKLFF
cdr3_nt: TGTGCCAGCAGCTTAGGGTACGACAGGGGGTTTGATGAAAAACTGTTTTTT

v_call: TRBV28
j_call: TRBJ1-6
clone_size: -
d_call: -
cdr3_aa: CASRHRADNSPLHF
cdr3_nt: TGTGCCAGCAGACACAGGGCTGACAATTCACCCCTCCACTTT

v_call: TRBV7-9
j_call: TRBJ1-4
clone_size: -
d_call: -
cdr3_aa: CASSLEQASPPSF
cdr3_nt: TGTGCCAGCAGCTTAGAACAGGCCTCTCCACCCTCGTTT

v_call: TRBV30
j_call: TRBJ1-5
clone_size: few
d_call: TRBD1
cdr3_aa: CAWNRGNSNQPQHF
cdr3_nt: TGTGCCTGGAACAGGGGGAATAGCAATCAGCCCCAGCATTTT

v_call: TRBV30
j_call: TRBJ2-1
clone_size: -
d_call: -
cdr3_aa: CAWSPRNEQFF
cdr3_nt: TGTGCCTGGAGTCCCAGGAATGAGCAGTTCTTC

v_call: TRBV19
j_call: TRBJ2-3
clone_size: few
d_call: TRBD2
cdr3_aa: CASRTSGGTDTQYF
cdr3_nt: TGTGCCAGCCGGACTAGCGGGGGAACAGATACGCAGTATTTT

v_call: TRBV7-2
j_call: TRBJ1-1
clone_size: few
d_call: -
cdr3_aa: CASSFSGITEAFF
cdr3_nt: TGTGCCAGCAGCTTTTCAGGGATCACTGAAGCTTTCTTT

v_call: TRBV29-1
j_call: TRBJ2-7
clone_size: -
d_call: -
cdr3_aa: CSALWGSNEQYF
cdr3_nt: TGCAGCGCCCTGTGGGGCAGTAACGAGCAGTACTTC

v_call: TRBV13
j_call: TRBJ2-7
clone_size: once
d_call: -
cdr3_aa: CASSLGHGRDPYEQYF
cdr3_nt: TGTGCCAGCAGCTTAGGTCACGGCAGGGATCCCTACGAGCAGTACTTC

v_call: TRBV11-3
j_call: TRBJ2-5
clone_size: -
d_call: -
cdr3_aa: CASSRSGAGRWETQYF
cdr3_nt: TGTGCCAGCAGCCGATCGGGCGCGGGAAGATGGGAGACCCAGTACTTC

v_call: TRBV5-8
j_call: TRBJ2-7
clone_size: -
d_call: -
cdr3_aa: CASSLYTGSTYEQYF
cdr3_nt: TGTGCCAGCAGCTTGTATACAGGGAGCACCTACGAGCAGTACTTC

v_call: TRBV6-1
j_call: TRBJ2-5
clone_size: -
d_call: -
cdr3_aa: CASRPGQETQYF
cdr3_nt: TGTGCCAGCAGGCCAGGCCAAGAGACCCAGTACTTC

v_call: TRBV10-3
j_call: TRBJ2-1
clone_size: -
d_call: TRBD2
cdr3_aa: CAISGTSADNEQFF
cdr3_nt: TGTGCCATCAGCGGGACTAGCGCTGACAATGAGCAGTTCTTC

v_call: TRBV7-9
j_call: TRBJ1-6
clone_size: -
d_call: -
cdr3_aa: CASSLEGDNSPLHF
cdr3_nt: TGTGCCAGCAGCTTAGAGGGGGATAATTCACCCCTCCACTTT

v_call: TRBV10-2
j_call: TRBJ1-1
clone_size: -
d_call: -
cdr3_aa: CASKFTGNTEAFF
cdr3_nt: TGCGCCAGCAAATTTACGGGGAACACTGAAGCTTTCTTT

v_call: TRBV30
j_call: TRBJ2-2
clone_size: -
d_call: -
cdr3_aa: CAWRASVDGGELFF
cdr3_nt: TGTGCCTGGAGAGCTAGCGTGGATGGCGGGGAGCTGTTTTTT

v_call: TRBV12-2
j_call: TRBJ2-1
clone_size: few
d_call: -
cdr3_aa: CAKDIGLAGDPTHRSYNEQFF
cdr3_nt: TGTGCAAAAGACATAGGACTAGCGGGAGACCCTACCCACCGCTCCTACAATGAGCAGTTCTTC

v_call: TRBV18
j_call: TRBJ1-4
clone_size: -
d_call: TRBD1
cdr3_aa: CASSPYGDRGNVQLFF
cdr3_nt: TGTGCCAGCTCACCTTACGGGGACAGGGGAAATGTGCAACTGTTTTTT

v_call: TRBV19
j_call: TRBJ2-3
clone_size: once
d_call: -
cdr3_aa: CASSPPGLETDTQYF
cdr3_nt: TGTGCCAGTAGTCCCCCGGGACTGGAGACAGATACGCAGTATTTT

v_call: TRBV9
j_call: TRBJ2-1
clone_size: -
d_call: -
cdr3_aa: CASSVRTELAEQFF
cdr3_nt: TGTGCCAGCAGCGTTAGGACTGAACTTGCTGAGCAGTTCTTC

v_call: TRBV19
j_call: TRBJ1-5
clone_size: few
d_call: -
cdr3_aa: CASSINRDQPQHF
cdr3_nt: TGTGCCAGTAGCATAAACAGGGATCAGCCCCAGCATTTT

v_call: TRBV5-4
j_call: TRBJ1-1
clone_size: few
d_call: -
cdr3_aa: CASSPKKSSATEAFF
cdr3_nt: TGTGCCAGCAGCCCTAAAAAGAGTAGCGCCACTGAAGCTTTCTTT

v_call: TRBV7-3
j_call: TRBJ2-3
clone_size: few
d_call: -
cdr3_aa: CASSLSAVSPDTQYF
cdr3_nt: TGTGCCAGCAGCTTATCTGCGGTGTCCCCAGATACGCAGTATTTT

v_call: TRBV27
j_call: TRBJ2-1
clone_size: -
d_call: TRBD2
cdr3_aa: CASSSPSGRALYNEQFF
cdr3_nt: TGTGCCAGCAGTTCACCTAGCGGGAGGGCCCTCTACAATGAGCAGTTCTTC

v_call: TRBV7-2
j_call: TRBJ1-1
clone_size: -
d_call: -
cdr3_aa: CASSTSRGTTEAFF
cdr3_nt: TGTGCCAGCAGCACCTCGAGGGGGACCACTGAAGCTTTCTTT